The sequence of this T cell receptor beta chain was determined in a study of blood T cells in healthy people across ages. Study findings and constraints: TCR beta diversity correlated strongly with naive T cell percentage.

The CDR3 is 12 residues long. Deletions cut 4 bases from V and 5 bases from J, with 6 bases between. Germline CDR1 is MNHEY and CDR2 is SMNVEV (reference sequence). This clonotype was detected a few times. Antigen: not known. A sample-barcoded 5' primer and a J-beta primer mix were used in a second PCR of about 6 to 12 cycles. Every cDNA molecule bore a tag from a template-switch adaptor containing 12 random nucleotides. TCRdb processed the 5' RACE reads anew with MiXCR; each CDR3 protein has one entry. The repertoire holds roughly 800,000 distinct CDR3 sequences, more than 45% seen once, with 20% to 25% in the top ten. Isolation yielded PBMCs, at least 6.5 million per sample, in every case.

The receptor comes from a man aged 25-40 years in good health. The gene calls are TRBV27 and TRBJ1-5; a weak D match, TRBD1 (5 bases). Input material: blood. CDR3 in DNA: TGTGCCAGCAGTTCAGGGCATCAGCCCCAGCATTTT. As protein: CASSSGHQPQHF.